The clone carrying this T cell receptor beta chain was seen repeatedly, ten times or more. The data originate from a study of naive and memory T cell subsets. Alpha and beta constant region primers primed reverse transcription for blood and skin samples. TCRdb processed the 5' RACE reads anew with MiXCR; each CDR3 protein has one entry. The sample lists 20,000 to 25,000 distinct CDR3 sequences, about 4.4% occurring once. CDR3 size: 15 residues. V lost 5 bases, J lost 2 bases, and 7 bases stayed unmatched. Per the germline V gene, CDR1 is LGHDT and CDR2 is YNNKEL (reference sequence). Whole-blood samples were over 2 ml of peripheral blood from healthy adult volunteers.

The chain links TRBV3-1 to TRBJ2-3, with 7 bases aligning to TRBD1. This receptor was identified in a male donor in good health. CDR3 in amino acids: CASSAQGQFTDTQYF. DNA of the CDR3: TGTGCCAGCAGCGCACAGGGGCAATTCACAGATACGCAGTATTTT.